These T cell receptor beta chains were read from a single sample in a study of blood T cells in healthy people across ages. TCRdb re-derived calls from the 5' RACE reads in MiXCR, one entry per CDR3 protein. The sample lists about 830,000 distinct CDR3 sequences, approximately 59% occurring once. Input material: blood. These receptors came from a man between 25 and 39 years old in good health. The CDR3 runs from the conserved cysteine through the conserved F or W. Each record gives: V gene, J gene, D gene, clone size, CDR3 protein, CDR3 DNA. D genes are given only for firm matches. Not every row has a clone size; where given, it reads once, few, many or a size class.

V: TRBV24-1; J: TRBJ2-5; D: -; size: -; CDR3: CATSAEEKTQYF; DNA: TGTGCCACCAGTGCGGAGGAAAAGACCCAGTACTTC
V: TRBV20-1; J: TRBJ1-5; D: -; size: -; CDR3: CSAQGWGNQPQHF; DNA: TGCAGTGCTCAGGGGTGGGGAAATCAGCCCCAGCATTTT
V: TRBV3-1; J: TRBJ2-5; D: TRBD2; size: -; CDR3: CASSQGGGTSVKETQYF; DNA: TGTGCCAGCAGCCAAGGAGGTGGGACTAGCGTAAAAGAGACCCAGTACTTC
V: TRBV6-2/TRBV6-3; J: TRBJ2-6; D: -; size: -; CDR3: CASSYGGDGANVLTF; DNA: TGTGCCAGCAGTTACGGGGGTGACGGGGCCAACGTCCTGACTTTC
V: TRBV9; J: TRBJ2-1; D: -; size: -; CDR3: CASSTEGRVYNEQFF; DNA: TGTGCCAGCAGCACAGAGGGAAGGGTCTACAATGAGCAGTTCTTC
V: TRBV4-2; J: TRBJ2-3; D: -; size: -; CDR3: CASSQQYNRPDTQYF; DNA: TGTGCCAGCAGCCAACAATACAACCGCCCAGATACGCAGTATTTT
V: TRBV6-1; J: TRBJ2-7; D: -; size: -; CDR3: CASTPGRWTYEQYF; DNA: TGTGCCAGCACTCCGGGACGGTGGACCTACGAGCAGTACTTC
V: TRBV9; J: TRBJ1-4; D: TRBD1; size: once; CDR3: CASSVGTVNEKLFF; DNA: TGTGCCAGCAGCGTGGGGACAGTAAACGAAAAACTGTTTTTT
V: TRBV5-7; J: TRBJ2-3; D: -; size: -; CDR3: CASSCRQFPYTDTQYF; DNA: TGTGCCAGCAGCTGCCGACAATTCCCCTACACAGATACGCAGTATTTT
V: TRBV28; J: TRBJ2-7; D: TRBD1; size: -; CDR3: CASSLRATGGPQYF; DNA: TGTGCCAGCAGTTTACGAGCGACAGGGGGACCGCAGTACTTC
V: TRBV12-3/TRBV12-4; J: TRBJ2-1; D: -; size: -; CDR3: CASSPLGIYNEQFF; DNA: TGTGCCAGCAGTCCCTTGGGGATTTACAATGAGCAGTTCTTC
V: TRBV24-1; J: TRBJ2-5; D: -; size: -; CDR3: CATSDPAGTTGGETQYF; DNA: TGTGCCACCAGTGATCCGGCCGGGACAACCGGCGGGGAGACCCAGTACTTC
V: TRBV24-1; J: TRBJ2-1; D: TRBD2; size: once; CDR3: CATGGRGAHNEQFF; DNA: TGTGCCACGGGAGGGCGGGGGGCTCACAATGAGCAGTTCTTC
V: TRBV27; J: TRBJ2-4; D: TRBD2; size: -; CDR3: CANSPWTSGDGQYF; DNA: TGTGCCAACAGTCCGTGGACTAGCGGGGATGGGCAGTACTTC
V: TRBV7-8; J: TRBJ1-6; D: -; size: few; CDR3: CASIPGSSYNSPLHF; DNA: TGTGCCAGCATCCCCGGGAGCTCCTATAATTCACCCCTCCACTTT
V: TRBV5-1; J: TRBJ2-2; D: TRBD1; size: -; CDR3: CASSRQGGANTGELFF; DNA: TGCGCCAGCAGCCGACAGGGTGGCGCGAACACCGGGGAGCTGTTTTTT
V: TRBV29-1; J: TRBJ1-2; D: -; size: few; CDR3: CSVEEGDGIYGYTF; DNA: TGCAGCGTTGAAGAAGGAGACGGAATCTATGGCTACACCTTC
V: TRBV6-1; J: TRBJ2-1; D: TRBD2; size: -; CDR3: CASSAPSGGIAYNEQFF; DNA: TGTGCCAGCAGTGCGCCTAGCGGGGGGATCGCCTACAATGAGCAGTTCTTC
V: TRBV12-3/TRBV12-4; J: TRBJ2-5; D: -; size: -; CDR3: CASSPPVQAETQYF; DNA: TGTGCCAGCAGTCCTCCGGTCCAAGCTGAGACCCAGTACTTC
V: TRBV20-1; J: TRBJ2-3; D: -; size: -; CDR3: CSAPFWIRDTQYF; DNA: TGCAGTGCCCCATTTTGGATTAGGGATACGCAGTATTTT
V: TRBV20-1; J: TRBJ2-1; D: TRBD1; size: -; CDR3: CSARAGTGYFFEQFF; DNA: TGCAGTGCTAGAGCCGGGACAGGGTATTTTTTTGAGCAGTTCTTC
V: TRBV3-1; J: TRBJ1-6; D: -; size: -; CDR3: CASSQGLANLHF; DNA: TGTGCCAGCAGCCAAGGGCTTGCTAACCTCCACTTT
V: TRBV27; J: TRBJ2-1; D: -; size: -; CDR3: CASSPSTGQQFF; DNA: TGTGCCAGCAGTCCGTCGACAGGACAGCAGTTCTTC
V: TRBV20-1; J: TRBJ2-3; D: TRBD2; size: few; CDR3: CSARDLRGGVTDTQYF; DNA: TGCAGTGCTAGAGATCTGCGCGGGGGGGTGACAGATACGCAGTATTTT
V: TRBV29-1; J: TRBJ2-5; D: -; size: -; CDR3: CSVVSAGWETQYF; DNA: TGCAGCGTTGTTTCGGCAGGGTGGGAGACCCAGTACTTC
V: TRBV6-2/TRBV6-3; J: TRBJ2-5; D: TRBD2; size: -; CDR3: CASSYSMAGGWETQYF; DNA: TGTGCCAGCAGTTACTCGATGGCGGGGGGATGGGAGACCCAGTACTTC
V: TRBV10-3; J: TRBJ1-4; D: TRBD1; size: -; CDR3: CAIRSGGSGNEKLFF; DNA: TGTGCCATCAGATCAGGGGGCTCGGGTAATGAAAAACTGTTTTTT
V: TRBV7-3; J: TRBJ1-1; D: TRBD1; size: -; CDR3: CASSSGRTGDVTEAFF; DNA: TGTGCCAGCAGCTCCGGCCGGACAGGGGATGTCACTGAAGCTTTCTTT
V: TRBV9; J: TRBJ2-7; D: -; size: -; CDR3: CASSVEFLSEQYF; DNA: TGTGCCAGCAGCGTAGAGTTCCTGAGCGAGCAGTACTTC
V: TRBV4-2; J: TRBJ2-2; D: -; size: -; CDR3: CASSQASTGNTGELFF; DNA: TGTGCCAGCAGCCAAGCTTCCACAGGGAACACCGGGGAGCTGTTTTTT
V: TRBV20-1; J: TRBJ2-7; D: -; size: -; CDR3: CSASRQGHEQYF; DNA: TGCAGTGCTAGTCGGCAGGGCCACGAGCAGTACTTC
V: TRBV7-9; J: TRBJ2-1; D: TRBD2; size: -; CDR3: CASSLELAGEIPYNEQFF; DNA: TGTGCCAGCAGCTTAGAACTAGCGGGGGAAATCCCCTACAATGAGCAGTTCTTC
V: TRBV5-1; J: TRBJ1-2; D: -; size: -; CDR3: CASSLYRTTTYGYTF; DNA: TGCGCCAGCAGCTTGTACAGGACCACCACCTATGGCTACACCTTC
V: TRBV20-1; J: TRBJ1-4; D: -; size: -; CDR3: CSATPAASVGEKLFF; DNA: TGCAGTGCTACCCCAGCTGCCTCAGTCGGGGAAAAACTGTTTTTT
V: TRBV29-1; J: TRBJ2-3; D: TRBD2; size: -; CDR3: CSVFFAGSGGRTDTQYF; DNA: TGCAGCGTTTTTTTCGCGGGATCCGGGGGGAGAACAGATACGCAGTATTTT
V: TRBV20-1; J: TRBJ2-7; D: TRBD1; size: -; CDR3: CSARMDRGYEQYF; DNA: TGCAGTGCTAGAATGGACAGGGGGTACGAGCAGTACTTC
V: TRBV10-3; J: TRBJ2-5; D: TRBD2; size: few; CDR3: CAISEAVAGGPQETQYF; DNA: TGTGCCATCAGTGAGGCTGTAGCGGGGGGGCCTCAAGAGACCCAGTACTTC